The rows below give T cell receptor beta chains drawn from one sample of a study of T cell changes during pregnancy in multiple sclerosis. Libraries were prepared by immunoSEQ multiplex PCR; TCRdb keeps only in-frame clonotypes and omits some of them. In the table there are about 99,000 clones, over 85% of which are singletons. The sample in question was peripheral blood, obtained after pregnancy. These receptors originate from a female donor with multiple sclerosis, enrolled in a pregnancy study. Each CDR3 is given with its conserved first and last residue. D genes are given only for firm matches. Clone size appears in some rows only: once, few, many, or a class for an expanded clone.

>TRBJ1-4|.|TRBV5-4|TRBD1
CASSLAGTGAWKLFF
TGTGCCAGCAGCTTGGCCGGGACAGGGGCGTGGAAACTGTTTTTT
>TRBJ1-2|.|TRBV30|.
CAWGGPGYMGGYTF
TGTGCCTGGGGTGGGCCAGGGTACATGGGTGGCTACACCTTC
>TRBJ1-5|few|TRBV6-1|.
CASSAINQPQHF
TGTGCCAGCAGTGCCATCAATCAGCCCCAGCATTTT
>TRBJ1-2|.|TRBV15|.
CATSSTREWSGYTF
TGTGCCACCAGCAGCACCAGAGAGTGGAGTGGCTACACCTTC
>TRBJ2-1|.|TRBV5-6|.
CASSFLSNEQFF
TGTGCCAGCAGCTTTTTATCCAATGAGCAGTTCTTC
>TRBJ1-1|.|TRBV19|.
CASREGNTEAFF
TGTGCCAGTCGTGAGGGGAACACTGAAGCTTTCTTT
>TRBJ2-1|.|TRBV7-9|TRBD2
CASSFRRAGGSGRNEQFF
TGTGCCAGCAGCTTCCGCAGGGCCGGAGGTAGCGGGAGAAATGAGCAGTTCTTC
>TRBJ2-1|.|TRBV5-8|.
CASSPGAGALRFF
TGTGCCAGCAGCCCGGGGGCGGGGGCCCTGCGGTTCTTC
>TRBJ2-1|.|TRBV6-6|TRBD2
CASSYGLAGGSNEQFF
TGTGCCAGCAGTTACGGGCTAGCGGGAGGAAGCAATGAGCAGTTCTTC
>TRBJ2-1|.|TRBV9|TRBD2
CASSFGTSGPDEQFF
TGTGCCAGCAGCTTCGGGACTAGCGGGCCTGATGAGCAGTTCTTC
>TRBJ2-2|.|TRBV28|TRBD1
CASSLTGAGGELFF
TGTGCCAGCAGTTTAACAGGGGCAGGCGGGGAGCTGTTTTTT
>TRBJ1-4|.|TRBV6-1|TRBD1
CASTNRGSNEKLFF
TGTGCCAGCACCAACAGGGGGTCTAATGAAAAACTGTTTTTT
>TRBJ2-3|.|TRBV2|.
CASIREITDTQYF
TGTGCCAGCATTAGGGAGATCACAGATACGCAGTATTTT
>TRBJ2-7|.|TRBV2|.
CASNPGTHIYEQYF
TGTGCCAGCAACCCCGGGACACACATTTACGAGCAGTACTTC
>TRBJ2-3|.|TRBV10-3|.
CAISESDRPTDTQYF
TGTGCCATCAGTGAGTCGGACAGACCCACAGATACGCAGTATTTT
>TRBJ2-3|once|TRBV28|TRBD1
CASSLYGTGLRTDTQYF
TGTGCCAGCAGTTTATACGGGACAGGGTTACGGACAGATACGCAGTATTTT
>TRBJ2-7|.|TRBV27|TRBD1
CASSLYSGQGLYEQYF
TGTGCCAGCAGTTTATATAGCGGACAGGGTCTCTACGAGCAGTACTTC
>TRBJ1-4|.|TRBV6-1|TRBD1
CASSVRDRGEKLFF
TGTGCCAGCAGTGTGAGGGACAGGGGAGAAAAACTGTTTTTT
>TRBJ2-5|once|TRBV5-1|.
CASSAEERESWETQYF
TGCGCCAGCAGCGCCGAAGAGAGGGAGTCCTGGGAGACCCAGTACTTC
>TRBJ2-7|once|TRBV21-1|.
CASSKTSLGTSGSEQYF
TGTGCCAGCAGCAAAACCTCTTTAGGGACTAGCGGGAGCGAGCAGTACTTC
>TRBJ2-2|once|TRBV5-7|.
CASSLERGRDTGELFF
TGTGCCAGCAGCTTGGAACGGGGGAGAGACACCGGGGAGCTGTTTTTT
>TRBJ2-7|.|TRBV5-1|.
CASSLALGQIYEQYF
TGCGCCAGCAGCTTGGCCTTGGGGCAGATCTACGAGCAGTACTTC
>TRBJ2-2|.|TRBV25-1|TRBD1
CASSGQGAGELFF
TGTGCCAGCAGTGGACAGGGGGCCGGGGAGCTGTTTTTT
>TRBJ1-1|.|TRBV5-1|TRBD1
CASSFTGETEAFF
TGCGCCAGCAGCTTCACAGGGGAGACTGAAGCTTTCTTT
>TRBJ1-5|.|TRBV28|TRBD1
CASSLIGTGVSNQPQHF
TGTGCCAGCAGTTTAATAGGGACAGGGGTCAGCAATCAGCCCCAGCATTTT
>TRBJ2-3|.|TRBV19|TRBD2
CASSGTSGTDTQYF
TGTGCCAGTAGTGGGACTAGCGGGACAGATACGCAGTATTTT
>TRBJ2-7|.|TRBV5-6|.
CASSLPDQRGHEQYF
TGTGCCAGCAGCTTACCGGACCAAAGGGGCCACGAGCAGTACTTC
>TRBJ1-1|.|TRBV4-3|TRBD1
CASSQGQGGTEAFF
TGCGCCAGCAGCCAAGGACAGGGGGGGACTGAAGCTTTCTTT
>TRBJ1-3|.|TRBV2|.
CASISSGNTIYF
TGTGCCAGTATCTCCTCTGGAAACACCATATATTTT
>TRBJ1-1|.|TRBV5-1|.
CASSSMGGAEAFF
TGCGCCAGCAGCTCAATGGGGGGGGCTGAAGCTTTCTTT
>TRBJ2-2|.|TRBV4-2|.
CASSLGGWGDGNTGELFF
TGTGCCAGCAGTCTCGGGGGATGGGGGGATGGGAACACCGGGGAGCTGTTTTTT
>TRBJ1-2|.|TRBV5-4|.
CASSPGVDYGYTF
TGTGCCAGCAGCCCCGGGGTGGACTATGGCTACACCTTC
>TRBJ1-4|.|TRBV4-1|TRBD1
CASSQDLVGTGGWPNEKLFF
TGCGCCAGCAGCCAAGATCTGGTAGGGACAGGGGGCTGGCCTAATGAAAAACTGTTTTTT
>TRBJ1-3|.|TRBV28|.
CASSPAGNTIYF
TGTGCCAGCAGCCCGGCTGGAAACACCATATATTTT
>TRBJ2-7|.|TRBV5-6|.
CASSLGDSEQYF
TGTGCCAGCAGCTTGGGGGACTCCGAGCAGTACTTC
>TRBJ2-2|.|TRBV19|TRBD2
CASSTGLYTGELFF
TGTGCCAGTAGTACGGGACTATACACCGGGGAGCTGTTTTTT
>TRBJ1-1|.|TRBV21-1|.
CASSKRREAEAFF
TGTGCCAGCAGTAAACGCAGGGAGGCTGAAGCTTTCTTT
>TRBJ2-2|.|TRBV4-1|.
CASSQSRREGGNTGELFF
TGCGCCAGCAGCCAGTCAAGACGAGAGGGAGGAAACACCGGGGAGCTGTTTTTT
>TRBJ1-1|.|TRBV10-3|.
CAIRVQVNTEAFF
TGTGCCATCAGAGTACAGGTGAACACTGAAGCTTTCTTT
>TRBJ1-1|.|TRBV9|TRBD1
CASSVGGTGWEAFF
TGTGCCAGCAGCGTAGGAGGGACAGGGTGGGAAGCTTTCTTT
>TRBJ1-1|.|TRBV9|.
CASSDLVKHPSTGAFF
TGTGCCAGCAGCGACCTTGTCAAACACCCCAGTACCGGGGCTTTCTTT
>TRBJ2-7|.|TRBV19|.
CASRPAYPRGYEQYF
TGTGCCAGTAGGCCGGCGTATCCGCGGGGCTACGAGCAGTACTTC
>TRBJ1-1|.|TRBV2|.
CASSDLGATEAFF
TGTGCCAGCAGCGATCTAGGAGCCACTGAAGCTTTCTTT
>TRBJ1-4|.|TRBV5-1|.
CASSLGRGNEKLFF
TGCGCCAGCAGCTTGGGCAGGGGTAATGAAAAACTGTTTTTT
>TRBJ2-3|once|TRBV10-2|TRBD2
CASRLAVLADTQYF
TGCGCCAGCAGGCTAGCGGTGTTGGCAGATACGCAGTATTTT
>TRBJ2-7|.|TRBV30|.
CAWREFLGTRRGEQYF
TGTGCCTGGAGGGAGTTTCTAGGAACGAGGAGGGGCGAGCAGTACTTC
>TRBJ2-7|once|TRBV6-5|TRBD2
CASSPTGRPYEQYF
TGTGCCAGCAGCCCTACCGGGAGGCCCTACGAGCAGTACTTC
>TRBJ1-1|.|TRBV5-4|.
CASSFRRANTEAFF
TGTGCCAGCAGCTTTCGTAGAGCGAACACTGAAGCTTTCTTT
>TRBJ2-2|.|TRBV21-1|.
CAGGDSHPTKNTGELFF
TGTGCTGGGGGGGACTCCCACCCCACGAAGAACACCGGGGAGCTGTTTTTT
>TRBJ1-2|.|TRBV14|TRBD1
CASSTGNSYGYTF
TGTGCCAGTTCGACAGGGAACAGCTATGGCTACACCTTC
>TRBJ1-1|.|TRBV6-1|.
CASSQGTHTEAFF
TGTGCCAGCTCACAGGGTACCCACACTGAAGCTTTCTTT
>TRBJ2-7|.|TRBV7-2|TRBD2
CASSYSPGLLLEQYF
TGTGCCAGCAGCTATTCTCCGGGACTACTTCTGGAGCAGTACTTC
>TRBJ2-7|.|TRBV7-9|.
CASSLGGSGEQYF
TGTGCCAGCAGCTTAGGAGGGAGTGGCGAGCAGTACTTC
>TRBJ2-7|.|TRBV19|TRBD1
CASSIPGQGSNEQYF
TGTGCCAGTAGTATACCGGGACAGGGGTCCAACGAGCAGTACTTC
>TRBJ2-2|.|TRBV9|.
CASSVGISGPDTGELFF
TGTGCCAGCAGCGTAGGCATTAGCGGCCCTGACACCGGGGAGCTGTTTTTT
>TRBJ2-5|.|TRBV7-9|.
CASSLSGVETQYF
TGTGCCAGCAGCTTATCGGGGGTCGAGACCCAGTACTTC
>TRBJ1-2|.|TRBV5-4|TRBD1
CASSLETGRINGYTF
TGTGCCAGCAGCTTGGAGACAGGGAGGATAAATGGCTACACCTTC
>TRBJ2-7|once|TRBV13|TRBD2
CASSFTSGRGYEQYF
TGTGCCAGCAGCTTTACTAGCGGGAGAGGATACGAGCAGTACTTC
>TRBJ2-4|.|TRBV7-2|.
CASSSYSGHKNIQYF
TGTGCCAGCAGCTCATACTCGGGACATAAAAACATTCAGTACTTC
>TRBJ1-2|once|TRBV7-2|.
CARGDLVGYGYTF
TGTGCCAGAGGGGATTTAGTCGGCTATGGCTACACCTTC